This entry describes one T cell receptor (beta chain). The antigen it recognizes is unknown. No much larger clone exists at a distance of one base, and base qualities are not known. The data are from a study of T cell responses to AZD1222 COVID-19 vaccine (dated by TCRdb to 2020 to 2023). About the study as a whole: A total of about 250 trial participants underwent TCR sequencing, of whom roughly 210 had received two doses of AZD1222 and about 26 had received two doses of the MenACWY control vaccine. Trial participants were enrolled by age into 18-55, 56-69 and 70-plus year subgroups, with about 150, 28 and 57 TCR-sequenced participants respectively. Findings and caveats that apply to the study as a whole: Conclusions about previously exposed vaccinees are limited because only six or seven AZD1222 recipients were SARS-CoV-2 seropositive at baseline. Because no samples from the day 14 peak response were available, repertoires could be characterized only after the peak T cell response. Participants were mostly white British and included more females than males, and it was suggested by the authors that clonal diversity may have been underestimated. In the small 56-69-year group, the increase in depth fell short of significance, most likely because of low power. Reportedly, almost half of the unique spike-specific TCRs recognized epitopes lying outside the regions that are mutated in the B.1.351 and B.1.1.7 variants. A significant rise in spike-specific TCR breadth and depth was observed after two AZD1222 doses relative to day 0 and relative to MenACWY recipients. CD4 TCRs associated with the vaccine covered the entire spike protein, and the dominant responses were in regions 160-218 and 743-854.

The CDR3 regions of human TCRbeta chains were analyzed by immunosequencing. Under the source paper's analysis protocol: Repertoire TCRs were checked for matches against a reference library of SARS-CoV-2-specific TCRs that had been generated using the MIRA antigen-specificity platform. Breadth meant the fraction of unique TCRs that were SARS-CoV-2-associated, whereas depth meant the fraction of total T cells that were SARS-CoV-2-associated. Using the MIRA data, each spike-specific TCR was assigned both to the spike region to which the TCR was reactive and to a CD4 or CD8 class. Log10-transformed breadth and depth values were compared by one-way ANOVA with Sidak's multiple comparisons tests. As stored in TCRdb, this immuneACCESS dataset retains in-frame rearrangements with V and J assigned. A fraction of the clones does not appear; measured against another copy, unresolved V genes explain less than half of the discrepancy, and the remainder lacks a known reason. That table supplies the V and J calls and clone size; D and trimming were determined from the DNA. The sample contains 150,000 to 190,000 clones, 80% to 90% of them found a single time. Just over 9% of the sample is taken by the ten largest.

Sample time point, as interpreted from the label and publication: about 28 days (+/-7) after the second vaccine dose. Because spike-specific TCR depth and breadth did not differ between the two schedules, AZD1222 recipients who got a second dose at roughly 4 weeks were pooled with those who got a second dose at roughly 12 weeks. The vaccinee samples were drawn from two UK trials, COV001 and COV002, one of which was a single-blind randomized controlled phase 2/3 trial testing AZD1222 (ChAdOx1 nCoV-19) in healthy adults. Trial participant PBMC samples were collected at day 0 and day 28 after the second dose for TCRbeta chain sequencing. Taken from the germline V gene (reference sequence), the CDR1 and CDR2 loops are MNHEY and SMNVEV. At the junction V is shortened by 1 base and J by 7 bases, with 11 bases in between. The CDR3 sequence holds 14 residues, the cysteine and phenylalanine included. Just the 42-base CDR3 DNA is kept, in frame starting at base 1.

The chain is assembled from TRBV27 and TRBJ2-1; 7 matching bases give a weak D call of TRBD2. The material was peripheral blood, obtained 28 days after the second AZD1222 dose. This clonotype originated in an adult who received the AZD1222 COVID-19 vaccine. The DNA sequence is TGTGCCAGCAGTTTATGGACTAGGGGGAATGAGCAGTTCTTC. Its protein reads: CASSLWTRGNEQFF.